The clone carrying this T cell receptor (beta chain) was recorded only once. What it binds is unknown. The sample comes from a study of prognosis after radiotherapy for stage I lung cancer. Study in general: The enrollment of patients with stage I non-small cell lung cancer occurred between April 2018 and early 2019.

Study results and limitations: Frequencies of TRBV and TRBJ gene use reportedly varied by whether patients had metastases. The authors did not determine whether the expanded TCR clones were tumor-specific.

TCR beta CDR3 amplification from genomic DNA was performed by two-round multiplex PCR. Individual primers that were specific to each TRBV and TRBJ gene served in first-round PCR. TCRdb analysed the multiplex PCR reads with MiXCR anew, one entry per CDR3 protein. The table shows about 26,000 distinct CDR3 sequences, with around 30% occurring only once. This TCR was sampled from a donor aged 50 or older with non-small cell lung cancer. The sequenced sample was PBMCs, obtained before or after stereotactic body radiation therapy (not recorded which).

CDR3 nucleotides: TGCAGTGCCTTCGACTGGATGAACAGGGCAGTAACTGAAGCTTTCTTT. Translated: CSAFDWMNRAVTEAFF. The chain carries TRBV20-1 and TRBJ1-1; possible D gene TRBD1, 6 bases. Germline V gives CDR1 DFQATT, CDR2 SNEGSKA (reference sequence). V was shortened by 6 bases and J by 5 bases, with 25 bases between the two germline ends. This CDR3 contains 16 residues.